Sequencing of this T cell receptor (beta chain) was carried out in a study of T cells expressing NK-cell markers. Overall study context: The study sequenced eight donors, seven HCMV-seropositive and one seronegative.

For each CDR3 protein, TCRdb gives one entry from its re-call of the 5' RACE reads, without DNA. The sample shows about 160,000 distinct CDR3 sequences, and 20% to 25% sits with its ten largest clones. Germline V gives CDR1 DFQATT, CDR2 SNEGSKA (reference sequence). The CDR3 loop spans 18 amino acids. The sample was blood T cells: a sorted CD56 or NKG2C T cell subset, CD4+ or CD8+ T cells, or bulk PBMC T cells (not recorded which). The TCR originated in a man aged 18-70 years in good health. The J gene is TRBJ2-7, the V gene TRBV20-1; TCRdb reports TRBD2, a call that lacks DNA to check it against. CDR3 protein: CSAPGDVSGDLSSYEQYF.